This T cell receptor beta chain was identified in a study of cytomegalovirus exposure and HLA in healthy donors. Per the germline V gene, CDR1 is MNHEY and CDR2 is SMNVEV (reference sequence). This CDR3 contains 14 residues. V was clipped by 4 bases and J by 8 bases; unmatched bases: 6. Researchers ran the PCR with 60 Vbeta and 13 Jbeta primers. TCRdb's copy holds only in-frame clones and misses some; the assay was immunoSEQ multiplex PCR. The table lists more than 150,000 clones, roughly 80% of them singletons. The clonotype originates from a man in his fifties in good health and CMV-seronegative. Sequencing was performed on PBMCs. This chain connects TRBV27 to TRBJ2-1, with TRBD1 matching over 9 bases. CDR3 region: CASSWDRAGDEQFF. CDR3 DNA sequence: TGTGCCAGCAGTTGGGACAGGGCTGGCGATGAGCAGTTCTTC.